Detailed here is one T cell receptor beta chain. The record originates from a study of blood T cell repertoires in COVID-19. On the study more broadly: Samples representing acute and convalescent COVID-19 were sourced from the United States, Italy and Spain. PBMCs, B-cell-depleted T cells, or T cells were the source of the cDNA or gDNA that made up the material.

The authors' processing: For nucleated cells, counts were estimated from reference gene primer amplification. Data came from immunoSEQ multiplex PCR; TCRdb stores just in-frame clones and leaves some out. D and trimming were read from the DNA, whereas the V and J calls and clone size are those reported in that table. This table holds approximately 70,000 clones, approximately 80% found once. This CDR3 is built from 18 residues. V lost 5 bases and J 4 bases, leaving 27 bases between the germline ends. Germline CDR1 is DFQATT and CDR2 is SNEGSKA (reference sequence). The sequence derives from a man aged 80 or over with active or convalescent COVID-19. The V call is TRBV20-1, the J call TRBJ2-1; tentatively, D is TRBD1 (8 bases). The sequenced sample was peripheral blood. The DNA of the CDR3 is TGCAGTGCTCGTGACGGGGACCCGACAGGGGAGGGTTACAATGAGCAGTTCTTC. Its translation: CSARDGDPTGEGYNEQFF.